Following are 21 T cell receptor beta chains from one sample sequenced in a study of naive and memory T cell subsets. An equimolar mix of two oligonucleotides served as the beta constant-region primer for TRBC1 and TRBC2. TCRdb ran MiXCR on the UMI-ligation and nested PCR reads and lists one entry per CDR3 protein. The sample has approximately 82,000 distinct CDR3 sequences, about 7% seen once. Sequenced: central memory CD4+ T cells from blood. The receptors were sampled from a human donor in good health.

This clonotype showed up just a few times. V usage is TRBV6-2 or TRBV6-3 and J usage is TRBJ2-7; D is unclear. The CDR3 runs 14 residues. V dropped 5 bases and J dropped 3 bases, with 14 bases sitting between them. Germline loops: CDR1 MNHEY, CDR2 SVGEGT. The CDR3 DNA sequence: TGTGCCAGCAGTCTCGAAGGGCAAAGCTACGAGCAGTACTTC. Amino acid sequence: CASSLEGQSYEQYF.

This clonotype was seen ten or more times. This rearrangement joins TRBV7-2 to TRBJ1-6; D is possibly TRBD1 (6 bases). This CDR3 has 13 amino acids. Germline V gene lookup returns CDR1 SGHTA and CDR2 FQGNSA. Trimming cost V 7 bases and J 6 bases, with 10 bases left between them. CDR3 in DNA: TGTGCCAGCACGGGACACCCTAATTCACCCCTCCACTTT. This gives the protein CASTGHPNSPLHF. Full variable domain (remainder filled in from reference TRBV7-2 and TRBJ1-6): GAGVSQSPSNKVTEKGKDVELRCDPISGHTALYWYRQSLGQGLEFLIYFQGNSAPDKSGLPSDRFSAERTGGSVSTLTIQRTQQEDSAVYLCASTGHPNSPLHFGNGTRLTVT.

This clonotype was recorded many times. The chain is built from TRBV7-2 and TRBJ1-2; no clear D gene. This CDR3 comprises 13 residues. V lost 0 bases, J lost 5 bases, and 7 bases lay in between. Germline CDR1 reads SGHTA; CDR2 reads FQGNSA. The CDR3 region has the DNA TGTGCCAGCAGCTTAGCGGCACTTTATGGCTACACCTTC. Residues: CASSLAALYGYTF.

This clonotype was picked up many times. The chain has TRBV12-3 or TRBV12-4 and TRBJ1-1, with D possibly TRBD1 on 6 matching bases. The CDR3 loop spans 13 amino acids. Trimming stripped 4 bases from V and 4 bases from J, with 10 bases between. CDR3 in amino acids: CASSSGDGTEAFF. The CDR3 nucleotides read TGTGCCAGCAGTTCAGGGGACGGCACTGAAGCTTTCTTT.

This rearrangement joins TRBV7-8 to TRBJ2-2; D is possibly TRBD2 (5 bases). V gave up 1 base and J gave up 0 bases, with 9 bases separating them. CDR1 is SGHVS and CDR2 is FQNEAQ in the germline V gene. CDR3 length: 16 amino acids. In nucleotides, the CDR3 is TGTGCCAGCAGCTTAGTAGGCGGGCCGAACACCGGGGAGCTGTTTTTT. Its protein product is CASSLVGGPNTGELFF.

This clonotype has more than one count but fewer than ten. The CDR3 is CASSLGYFNEQFF. CDR3 nucleotide sequence: TGTGCCAGCAGCTTAGGCTATTTCAATGAGCAGTTCTTC. The J gene is TRBJ2-1, the V gene TRBV7-2; D remains unclear. Germline-derived CDR1 and CDR2 are SGHTA and FQGNSA. This CDR3 contains 13 residues. V was clipped by 1 base and J by 6 bases, with 7 bases between them. Together with reference TRBV7-2 and TRBJ2-1, the CDR3 gives the full variable domain: GAGVSQSPSNKVTEKGKDVELRCDPISGHTALYWYRQSLGQGLEFLIYFQGNSAPDKSGLPSDRFSAERTGGSVSTLTIQRTQQEDSAVYLCASSLGYFNEQFFGPGTRLTVL.

The table lists this clonotype with many counts. CDR3 coding DNA: TGTGCCAGCAGCGTCGACATGAACACTGAAGCTTTCTTT. Encoded protein: CASSVDMNTEAFF. The gene calls are TRBV12-3 or TRBV12-4 and TRBJ1-1; D ambiguous. The CDR3 is 13 amino acids. V lost 6 bases to trimming and J lost 0 bases, with 8 bases between them.

This clonotype was picked up many times. One end of the junction is discordant with germline, which a read error may explain. The chain uses TRBV18 and TRBJ2-7, with unresolved D. Per germline, CDR1 KGHSH and CDR2 LQKENI. CDR3 length equals 11 residues. The CDR3 reads CASSPGYAQYF. The DNA for the CDR3 is TGTGCCAGCTCACCCGGGTACGCGCAGTACTTC. The variable domain in full, completed from reference TRBV18 and TRBJ2-7, reads NAGVMQNPRHLVRRRGQEARLRCSPMKGHSHVYWYRQLPEEGLKFMVYLQKENIIDESGMPKERFSAEFPKEGPSILRIQQVVRGDSAAYFCASSPGYAQYFGPGTRLTVT.

This clonotype was detected a few times. The V gene is TRBV25-1, the J gene TRBJ2-3; 7 bases match TRBD1. The germline CDR1 and CDR2 sequences are MGHDK and SYGVNS. Germline trimming cut 6 bases from V and 0 bases from J; bases unmatched to any gene: 6. This CDR3 has 15 residues. The CDR3 loop reads CASSEGQLSTDTQYF. CDR3 nucleotides: TGTGCCAGCAGCGAGGGACAGCTTAGCACAGATACGCAGTATTTT.

This chain connects TRBV30 to TRBJ1-3, with D unresolved. V gave up 0 bases and J gave up 0 bases, with 9 bases separating them. There are 15 residues in the CDR3. Germline lookup yields CDR1 GTSNPN and CDR2 SVGIG (reference sequence). CDR3 loop: CAWSVKGGSGNTIYF. The DNA of the CDR3 is TGTGCCTGGAGTGTAAAAGGAGGCTCTGGAAACACCATATATTTT.

This clonotype was seen ten or more times. The chain couples TRBV12-3 or TRBV12-4 to TRBJ1-3; TRBD1 might be the D (6 bases). The V and J ends lost 6 bases and 0 bases respectively, with 12 bases between them. This CDR3 has 15 residues. The CDR3 bases are TGTGCCAGCAGCAAAACAGGGTTCTCTGGAAACACCATATATTTT. It translates to CASSKTGFSGNTIYF.

The sample holds many counts of this clonotype. This chain connects TRBV12-3 or TRBV12-4 to TRBJ1-1, with D perhaps matching TRBD1 (6 bases). V was shortened by 6 bases and J by 4 bases, with 15 bases between the two germline ends. The CDR3 is made up of 14 amino acids. CDR3 amino acids: CASSHQGRLTEAFF. The CDR3 DNA follows: TGTGCCAGCAGCCATCAGGGGCGCCTCACTGAAGCTTTCTTT.

In this sample, this clonotype turned up many times. CDR3 bases: TGCGCCAGCAGCCAGGACAAAACCCTGCCCCAGCATTTT. Residues: CASSQDKTLPQHF. The chain couples TRBV4-3 to TRBJ1-5, with a weak D call TRBD1 (5 bases). Deletions cut 3 bases from V and 9 bases from J, with 12 bases between. CDR3 length equals 13 residues. CDR1 LGHNA and CDR2 YSLEER come from the germline V gene.

This clonotype was detected only a few times. The V call is TRBV12-3 or TRBV12-4, the J call TRBJ2-2; D is ambiguous. V was trimmed by 8 bases and J by 6 bases, leaving 16 bases between them. This CDR3 spans 14 amino acids. CDR3 protein: CASQIGPRAGELFF. CDR3 in DNA: TGTGCCAGCCAAATCGGGCCAAGGGCCGGGGAGCTGTTTTTT.

This clonotype was seen at least ten times. The rearrangement joins TRBV2 to TRBJ2-3, with 10 bases identical to TRBD1. The J segment lost 6 bases and the V segment lost 2 bases, leaving 5 bases of the junction unmatched. The CDR3 totals 15 residues. The germline V gene has CDR1 SNHLY and CDR2 FYNNEI. For the CDR3, the DNA is TGTGCCAGCAGTGAACGTCGACAGGGGGCTGATACGCAGTATTTT. This gives the protein CASSERRQGADTQYF.

This clonotype was detected many times. The CDR3 DNA sequence: TGTGCCAGCAGCTTAGCTACAGTACCCACTGAAGCTTTCTTT. Amino acids: CASSLATVPTEAFF. V usage is TRBV7-9 and J usage is TRBJ1-1; no reliable D call. V was shortened by 0 bases and J by 4 bases, with 9 bases between the two germline ends. The V gene's germline CDR1 is SEHNR and CDR2 FQNEAQ (reference sequence). The CDR3 runs to 14 residues.

This clonotype has at least ten counts. The chain has TRBV27 and TRBJ1-6, with 9 nucleotides matching TRBD1. This CDR3 is built from 16 residues. CDR1 and CDR2 from the germline V gene are MNHEY and SMNVEV (reference sequence). V was pared by 2 bases and J by 6 bases, with 5 bases of the junction left unmatched. The CDR3 coding sequence is TGTGCCAGCAGTTTACGCCGGGACAGGGCTAATTCACCCCTCCACTTT. As protein: CASSLRRDRANSPLHF.

This clonotype was detected many times. V and J are TRBV29-1 and TRBJ2-2; D not certain. The V end was cut by 3 bases, the J end by 2 bases, with 16 bases between. The germline V gene has CDR1 SQVTM and CDR2 ANQGSEA. The CDR3 extends over 16 amino acids. CDR3 region: CSVDPGGSPNTGELFF. CDR3 DNA sequence: TGCAGCGTTGACCCCGGTGGTAGCCCAAACACCGGGGAGCTGTTTTTT.

The J gene is TRBJ2-7, the V gene TRBV20-1, with TRBD1 identical over 10 bases. With 5 bases clipped from V and 3 bases from J, the junction kept 10 bases outside the gene matches. Germline CDR1 and CDR2: DFQATT and SNEGSKA (reference sequence). The CDR3 spans 15 residues. Written as DNA, the CDR3 is TGCAGTGCTGAAAACCCGGGACAGGGGTACTACGAGCAGTACTTC. This gives the protein CSAENPGQGYYEQYF.

This clonotype was counted between two and nine times. This chain uses TRBV29-1 with TRBJ2-3; D may be TRBD2 (6 bases). The CDR3 is made up of 16 amino acids. The V gene's germline CDR1 is SQVTM and CDR2 ANQGSEA. With 5 bases removed from V and 0 bases from J, the gap between germline ends came to 18 bases. The CDR3 bases are TGCAGCGTTCAACCGGGACTCCTGACTAGCACAGATACGCAGTATTTT. It yields the protein CSVQPGLLTSTDTQYF.

This clonotype was detected ten times or more. V and J are TRBV20-1 and TRBJ2-1; no definite D call. V lost 0 bases and J lost 8, with 17 bases in between. CDR1 is DFQATT and CDR2 is SNEGSKA in the germline V gene (reference sequence). This CDR3 spans 15 amino acids. As DNA, the CDR3 is TGCAGTGCTAGAGATATTGAAAATCCGCTCGATGAGCAGTTCTTC. Protein: CSARDIENPLDEQFF.